This TCR beta chain is from a study of T cells in narcolepsy (dated by TCRdb to 2016 to 2019). Regarding the research as a whole: Patients with narcolepsy type 1 or type 2 (NT1, NT2) and healthy control donors were enrolled in the study. Autoreactive T cells targeting hypocretin neuron self-antigens (hypocretin, TRIB2) were sought in narcolepsy patients, and TCR Vbeta sequencing was used to track clonotypes in blood and CSF.

Beyond this particular receptor, the publication reports: Plots comparing CSF and blood CD4+ T cell clonotypes from the same patient highlighted HCRT-specific and TRIB2-specific autoreactive clonotypes. No sequences matching autoreactive T cell clones were contained in some blood memory CD4+ repertoires from patients and controls. Autoreactive clonotypes were reported to be detected serially in the blood of the same patients and of different patients, but not in the blood of healthy controls. Numbers of sequenced blood memory CD4+ clonotypes were comparable, with averages of approximately 39,000 in patients and fewer than 35,000 in controls.

The CDR3 starts with the cysteine, ends with the phenylalanine, and has 14 residues. The read is trimmed to its CDR3 DNA, 42 bases read in frame from base 1. Based on the germline V gene (reference sequence), the CDR1 and CDR2 sequences are MNHEY and SMNVEV. V is pared back by 6 bases and J by 8 bases, with 16 bases lying between the germline termini. The protocol used for the library was the immunoSEQ multiplex PCR assay. TCRdb holds this immuneACCESS table with in-frame rearrangements only. Some clones are missing; in checked studies, unresolved V genes explain under half, and the rest has no known cause. The sample contains 25,000 to 30,000 clones, around 86% of them found a single time. The ten largest make up about 0.9% of the sample. Memory CD4+ T cells were sorted ex vivo from peripheral blood of narcolepsy patients and healthy controls for TCR Vbeta sequencing. Note on this clone: Its antigen is currently not known. Qualities for individual bases were not recorded, and no much larger clone is one base off.

The chain is made from TRBV27 and TRBJ1-4; the D gene identity is not certain. This TCR came from a human donor with narcolepsy. The specimen was CD45RA- memory CD4+ T cells from PBMCs. This specimen's cell subset or site label, per the study, means: memory T cells sorted ex vivo from peripheral blood. The nucleotide sequence is TGTGCCAGCAGCCCGTCAGCCTGGGTCGAAAAACTGTTTTTT. Its translation is CASSPSAWVEKLFF.